One and the same sample provided the 5 T cell receptor beta chains below, sequenced in a study of cytomegalovirus exposure and HLA in healthy donors. In the PCR, 60 Vbeta and 13 Jbeta primers were used. The protocol was immunoSEQ multiplex PCR, while the TCRdb copy is restricted to in-frame clones and leaves out a portion. The clone table shows some 75,000 clones, with the ten largest holding approximately 0.81%. Sequenced: PBMCs. Source of these receptors: a boy younger than 18 in good health and CMV-seronegative.

CDR3 region: CASSRGGAGAWVNEQFF. As DNA, the CDR3 is TGTGCCAGCAGCCGGGGGGGAGCGGGGGCGTGGGTAAATGAGCAGTTCTTC. The chain couples TRBV13 to TRBJ2-1; 8 bases line up with TRBD2. This CDR3 has 17 amino acids. Per germline, CDR1 PRHDT and CDR2 FYEKMQ (reference sequence). Losses at the gene ends were 5 bases for V and 7 bases for J; bases not matched to a gene: 16.

A remark on this clone: An end of the junction differs from the germline gene, which may be a read error. This sequence joins TRBV30 and TRBJ1-1; weak D call: TRBD1 (5 bases). The CDR3 covers 13 residues. Germline V gives CDR1 GTSNPN, CDR2 SVGIG (reference sequence). The CDR3 bases are TGTGCCTGGAGTGTACTTATGGACACTGAAGATTTCTTT. Translating it yields CAWSVLMDTEDFF.

This sequence joins TRBV5-1 and TRBJ2-1, with a possible D match to TRBD2 (6 bases). Between the trimmed V and J ends, which lost 3 bases and 9 bases, there was a span of 19 bases. The CDR3 runs 15 residues. Germline values: CDR1 SGHRS, CDR2 YFSETQ. In DNA form, the CDR3 reads TGCGCCAGCAGCTCCCATGTGGGGGGAGGCAGTGAGCAGTTCTTC. Translation: CASSSHVGGGSEQFF. The full variable domain, completed using reference TRBV5-1 and TRBJ2-1, is KAGVTQTPRYLIKTRGQQVTLSCSPISGHRSVSWYQQTPGQGLQFLFEYFSETQRNKGNFPGRFSGRQFSNSRSEMNVSTLELGDSALYLCASSSHVGGGSEQFFGPGTRLTVL.

The chain combines TRBV9 with TRBJ2-2, with 8 bases that match TRBD2. CDR1 and CDR2 from the germline V gene are SGDLS and YYNGEE. The CDR3 is made up of 18 amino acids. J gave up 0 bases and V 0 bases, and 7 bases lay outside the gene matches. The CDR3 is CASSVASGGVPNTGELFF. CDR3 DNA sequence: TGTGCCAGCAGCGTAGCCTCCGGGGGGGTTCCGAACACCGGGGAGCTGTTTTTT.

This chain connects TRBV10-3 to TRBJ2-2; 7 nucleotides agree with TRBD2. CDR1 ENHRY and CDR2 SYGVKD come from the germline V gene. The CDR3 runs 15 residues. Trimming cost V 7 bases and J 5 bases; bases outside gene matches: 10. The CDR3 loop reads CAITGTNEGTGELFF. CDR3 nucleotide sequence: TGTGCCATCACCGGGACTAACGAGGGTACCGGGGAGCTGTTTTTT.